This TCR beta chain was retrieved from a study of T cell repertoires and HLA-DP antigens. Study-wide points: The CD4+ repertoire was not split into naive and memory. Clones undetected before culture averaged around 36% against one allele and under 60% against the other.

The PCR primers covered 54 TRBV and 13 TRBJ segments. Clones were read by immunoSEQ multiplex PCR, and TCRdb kept only the in-frame ones, dropping some. In the table there are over 100,000 clones, around 93% of which are singletons. The V gene's germline CDR1 is SQVTM and CDR2 ANQGSEA. V gave up 3 bases and J gave up 5 bases, with 10 bases separating them. The CDR3 is 12 residues long. Turning to this clone: Its specificity is unknown.

The sample was CD4+ T cells from PBMCs. This sequence was found in a woman aged 18-29 years in good health and CMV-seronegative. The chain couples TRBV29-1 to TRBJ1-2, with D tentatively TRBD1 (5 bases). CDR3 bases: TGCAGCGTTGACCGGACAAATTATGGCTACACCTTC. Translation gives CSVDRTNYGYTF.